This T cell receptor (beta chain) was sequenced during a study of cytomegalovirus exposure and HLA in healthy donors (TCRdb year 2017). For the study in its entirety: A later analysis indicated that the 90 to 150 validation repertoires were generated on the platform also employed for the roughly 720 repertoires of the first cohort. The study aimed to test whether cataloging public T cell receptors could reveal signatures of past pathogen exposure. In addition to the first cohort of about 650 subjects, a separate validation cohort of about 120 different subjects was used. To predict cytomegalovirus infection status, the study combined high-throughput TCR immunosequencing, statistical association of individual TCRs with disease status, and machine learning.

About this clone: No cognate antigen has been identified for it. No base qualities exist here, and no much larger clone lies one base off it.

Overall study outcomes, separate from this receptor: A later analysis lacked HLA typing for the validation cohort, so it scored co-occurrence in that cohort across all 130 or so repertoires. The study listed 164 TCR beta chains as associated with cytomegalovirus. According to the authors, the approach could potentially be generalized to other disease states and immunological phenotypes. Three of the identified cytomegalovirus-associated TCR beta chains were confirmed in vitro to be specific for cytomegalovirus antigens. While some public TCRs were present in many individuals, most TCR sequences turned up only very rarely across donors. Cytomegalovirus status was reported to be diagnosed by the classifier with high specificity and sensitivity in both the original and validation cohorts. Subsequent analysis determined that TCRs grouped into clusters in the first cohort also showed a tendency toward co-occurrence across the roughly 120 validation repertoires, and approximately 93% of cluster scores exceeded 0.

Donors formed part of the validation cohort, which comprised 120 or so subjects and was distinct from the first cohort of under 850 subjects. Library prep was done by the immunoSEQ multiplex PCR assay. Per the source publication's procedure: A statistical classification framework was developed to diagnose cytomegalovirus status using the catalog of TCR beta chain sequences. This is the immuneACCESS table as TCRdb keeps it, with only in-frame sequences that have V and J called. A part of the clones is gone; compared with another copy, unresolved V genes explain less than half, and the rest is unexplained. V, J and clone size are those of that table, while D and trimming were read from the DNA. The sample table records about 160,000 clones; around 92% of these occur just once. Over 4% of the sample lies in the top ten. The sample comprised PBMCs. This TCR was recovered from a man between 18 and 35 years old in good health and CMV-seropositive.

CDR3 protein: CASRKGQGDYGYTF. The DNA is as follows: TGTGCAAGTCGCAAGGGACAGGGGGACTATGGCTACACCTTC. The sequence is built from TRBV12-2 and TRBJ1-2; the table's D call TRBD1 went unverified against the DNA. TRBV12-2 is a pseudogene segment. Its CDR3 holds 14 amino acids, cysteine through phenylalanine. Only the CDR3 DNA is retained, 42 bases long and in frame from the first base.